In terms of frequency, the clone carrying this T cell receptor (beta chain) is medium-sized. As yet, its antigen is unknown. This entry comes from a study of human CD8 memory T cell subsets. Enrichment of total CD8+ T cells was achieved using negative magnetic separation. Whole-study results and caveats: Apart from T cell receptor beta chains, no chains were sequenced in the study.

Germline assignment: CDR1 SGHTA and CDR2 FQGNSA. The length of the CDR3 is 16 residues. Researchers made TCR beta libraries via UMI-labeled 5' RACE. TCRdb reworked the 5' RACE reads into one entry per CDR3 protein, no DNA. In total, the table holds several thousand distinct CDR3 sequences. The V gene is TRBV7-2, the J gene TRBJ2-7; as DNA is missing, the TRBD2 call by TCRdb cannot be tested. This TCR derives from a human donor in good health. The sequencing sample was made of CD8+ T cells from PBMCs. This CDR3 is CASSLVTGGLLNEQYF.